A single TCR beta chain is shown here with its context. Clones were sequenced by immunoSEQ multiplex PCR, and TCRdb holds only the in-frame ones, with some missing. The profile covers roughly 51,000 clones, with 65% to 90% appearing a single time and 6% to 7% taken by the ten largest. Germline-derived CDR1 and CDR2 are MNHEY and SVGEGT. The CDR3 is 15 amino acids. Unmatched junction bases numbered 4, after V lost 0 bases and J lost 3 bases. These data are taken from a study of T cell responses to AZD1222 COVID-19 vaccine. Second-dose groups at about 4 or about 12 weeks were pooled. Sequenced material: peripheral blood, taken 28 days after the second AZD1222 dose. This sequence was found in an adult who received the AZD1222 COVID-19 vaccine. This chain links TRBV6-2 or TRBV6-3 with TRBJ2-7; 8 positions match TRBD1. The CDR3 reads CASSYSTGAYYEQYF. In DNA, the CDR3 is TGTGCCAGCAGTTACTCGACAGGGGCGTACTACGAGCAGTACTTC.